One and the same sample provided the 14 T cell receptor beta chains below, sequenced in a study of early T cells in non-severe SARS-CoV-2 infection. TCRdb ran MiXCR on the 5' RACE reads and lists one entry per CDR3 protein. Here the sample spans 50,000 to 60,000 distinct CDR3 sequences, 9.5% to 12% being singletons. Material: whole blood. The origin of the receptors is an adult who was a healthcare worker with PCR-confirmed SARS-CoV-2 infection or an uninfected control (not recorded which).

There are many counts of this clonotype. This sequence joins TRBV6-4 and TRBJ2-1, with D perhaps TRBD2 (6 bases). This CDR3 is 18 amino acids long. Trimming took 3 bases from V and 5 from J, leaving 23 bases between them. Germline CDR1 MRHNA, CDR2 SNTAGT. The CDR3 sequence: CASSELGLAILCNNEQFF. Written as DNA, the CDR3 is TGTGCCAGCAGTGAGCTCGGGCTAGCGATACTATGTAACAATGAGCAGTTCTTC.

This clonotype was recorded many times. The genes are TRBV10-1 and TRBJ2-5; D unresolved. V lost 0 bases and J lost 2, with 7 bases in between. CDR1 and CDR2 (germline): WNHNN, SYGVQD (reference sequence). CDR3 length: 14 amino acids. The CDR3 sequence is CASSESFRQETQYF. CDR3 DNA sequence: TGCGCCAGCAGTGAGTCTTTCCGTCAAGAGACCCAGTACTTC.

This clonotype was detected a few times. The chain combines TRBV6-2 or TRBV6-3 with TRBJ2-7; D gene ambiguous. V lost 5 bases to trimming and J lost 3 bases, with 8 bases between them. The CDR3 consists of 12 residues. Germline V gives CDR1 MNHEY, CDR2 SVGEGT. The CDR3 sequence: CASSRVFYEQYF. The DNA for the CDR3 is TGTGCCAGCAGTCGGGTCTTCTACGAGCAGTACTTC.

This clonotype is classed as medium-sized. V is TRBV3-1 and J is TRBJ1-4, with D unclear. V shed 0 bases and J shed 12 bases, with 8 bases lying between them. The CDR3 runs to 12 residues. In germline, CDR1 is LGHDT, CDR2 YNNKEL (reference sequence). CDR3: CASSQDRKQLFF. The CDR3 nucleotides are TGTGCCAGCAGCCAAGATCGGAAACAACTGTTTTTT.

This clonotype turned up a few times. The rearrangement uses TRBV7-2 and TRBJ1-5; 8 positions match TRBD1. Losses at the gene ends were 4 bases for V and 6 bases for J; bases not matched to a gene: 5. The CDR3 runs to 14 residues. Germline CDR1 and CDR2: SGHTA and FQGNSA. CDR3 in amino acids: CASSSQGAGQPQHF. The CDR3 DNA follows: TGTGCCAGCAGCTCTCAGGGGGCAGGTCAGCCCCAGCATTTT.

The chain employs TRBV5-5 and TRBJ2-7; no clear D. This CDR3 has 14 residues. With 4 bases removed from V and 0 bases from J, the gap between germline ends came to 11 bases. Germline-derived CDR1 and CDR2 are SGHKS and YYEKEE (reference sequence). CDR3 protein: CASSKDPSSYEQYF. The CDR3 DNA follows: TGTGCCAGCAGCAAGGACCCTAGCTCCTACGAGCAGTACTTC.

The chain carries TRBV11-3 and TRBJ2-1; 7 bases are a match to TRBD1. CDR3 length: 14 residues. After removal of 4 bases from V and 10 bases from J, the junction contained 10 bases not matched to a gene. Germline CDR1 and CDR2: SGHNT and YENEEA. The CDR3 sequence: CASSSRGGTDEQFF. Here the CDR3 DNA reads TGTGCCAGCAGCTCCCGAGGTGGGACAGACGAGCAGTTCTTC.

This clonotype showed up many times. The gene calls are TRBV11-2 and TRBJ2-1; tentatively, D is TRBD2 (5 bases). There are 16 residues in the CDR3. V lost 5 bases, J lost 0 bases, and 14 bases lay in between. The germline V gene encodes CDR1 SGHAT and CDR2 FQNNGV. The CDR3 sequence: CASSPSRAGSYNEQFF. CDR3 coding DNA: TGTGCCAGCAGCCCCTCCCGGGCGGGCTCCTACAATGAGCAGTTCTTC.

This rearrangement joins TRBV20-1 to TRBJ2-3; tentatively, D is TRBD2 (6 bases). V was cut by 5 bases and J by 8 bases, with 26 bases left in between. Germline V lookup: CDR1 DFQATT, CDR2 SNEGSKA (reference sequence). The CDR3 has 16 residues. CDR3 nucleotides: TGCAGTGCTCACCCCCGACTAGATAGGTCATGGGGTACGCAGTATTTT. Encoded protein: CSAHPRLDRSWGTQYF.

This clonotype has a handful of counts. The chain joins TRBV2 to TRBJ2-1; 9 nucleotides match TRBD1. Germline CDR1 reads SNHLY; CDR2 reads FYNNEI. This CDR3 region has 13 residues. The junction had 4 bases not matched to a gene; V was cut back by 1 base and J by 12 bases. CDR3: CASSEEGQGRQFF. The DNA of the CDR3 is TGTGCCAGCAGTGAAGAGGGACAGGGAAGGCAGTTCTTC.

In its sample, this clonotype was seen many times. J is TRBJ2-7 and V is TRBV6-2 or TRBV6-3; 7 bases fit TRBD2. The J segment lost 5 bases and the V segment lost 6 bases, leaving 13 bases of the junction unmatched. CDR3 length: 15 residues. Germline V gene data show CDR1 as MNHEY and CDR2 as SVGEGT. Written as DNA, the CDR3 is TGTGCCAGCAGCCGCTGGGGCGGGGGAGAAAACGAGCAGTACTTC. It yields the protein CASSRWGGGENEQYF.

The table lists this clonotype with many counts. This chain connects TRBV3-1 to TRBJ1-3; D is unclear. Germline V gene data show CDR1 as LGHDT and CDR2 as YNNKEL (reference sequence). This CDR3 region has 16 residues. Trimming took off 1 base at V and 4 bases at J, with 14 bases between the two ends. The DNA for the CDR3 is TGTGCCAGCAGCCAAGCCATGGGATATTTGGGAAACACCATATATTTT. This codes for CASSQAMGYLGNTIYF.

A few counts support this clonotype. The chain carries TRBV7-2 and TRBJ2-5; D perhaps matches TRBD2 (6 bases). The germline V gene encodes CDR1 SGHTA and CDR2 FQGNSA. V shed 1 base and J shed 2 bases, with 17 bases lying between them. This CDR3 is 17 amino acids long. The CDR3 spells CASSLDRPLAGQETQYF. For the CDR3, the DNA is TGTGCCAGCAGCTTAGACCGGCCCCTGGCGGGGCAAGAGACCCAGTACTTC.

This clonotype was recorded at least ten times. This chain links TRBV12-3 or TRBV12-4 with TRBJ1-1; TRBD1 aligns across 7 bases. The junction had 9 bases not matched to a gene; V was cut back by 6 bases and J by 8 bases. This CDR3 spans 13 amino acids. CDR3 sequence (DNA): TGTGCCAGCAGACTGATACAGGGGAAAGAAGCTTTCTTT. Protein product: CASRLIQGKEAFF.